This record concerns one T cell receptor beta chain sequence. Its antigen is unknown. The CDR3 runs 16 residues. Losses at the gene ends were 2 bases for V and 8 bases for J; bases not matched to a gene: 11. Per the germline V gene, CDR1 is SEHNR and CDR2 is FQNEAQ (reference sequence). This sample was taken from a study of T-cell reconstitution after alpha-beta-depleted transplantation in children. The TCRbeta library incorporated unique molecular identifiers. MiXCR, run by TCRdb on the PCR reads, gives a single entry per CDR3 protein. This sample has around 580,000 distinct CDR3 sequences, with 20% to 30% found just once. Study-wide results and caveats: The authors attributed T-cell counts and diversity one year after transplant mostly to newly produced T cells. For some patients, TCRbeta diversity was high at day 60 because of recipient T cells and thymic progenitors that survived. By about two months after transplant, alpha-beta T cells reportedly arose from several hundred graft clones that had expanded.

The chain uses TRBV7-9 and TRBJ2-1; 8 positions agree with TRBD2. The origin of this receptor is a boy younger than two with Wiskott-Aldrich syndrome, due to receive a stem cell transplant. This material consisted of PBMCs, taken before TCRalphabeta/CD19-depleted stem cell transplant. The CDR3 bases are TGTGCCAGCAGCTTACAGGGACTAGAAAATGTAGATGAGCAGTTCTTC. Its translation: CASSLQGLENVDEQFF.